The T cell receptor beta chain described here comes from a study of CD8+ T cells in alopecia areata. The wider study: Those patients who were treated received oral tofacitinib, which was given at 5 to 10 mg twice daily for moderate-to-severe alopecia areata. It was 6 to 18 months of tofacitinib, and then there were 6 months off drug. Study-level points and caveats: More clonal than normal scalp was lesional scalp, particularly alopecia totalis/universalis. Researchers reported that TCR sharing among patients proved less clear than in mice, possibly HLA-linked.

Germline V lookup: CDR1 SGHAT, CDR2 FQDESV (reference sequence). V was clipped by 5 bases and J by 2 bases, with 7 bases between them. This CDR3 contains 13 residues. Notes on this clone: The antigen is unknown.

It was cDNA, reverse transcribed from extracted RNA, that served as the sequencing template. Clones were sequenced by immunoSEQ multiplex PCR, and TCRdb holds only the in-frame ones, with some missing. The data show about 150,000 clones, with around 47% seen just once and roughly 6.8% held by the top ten. V and J are TRBV11-1 and TRBJ2-4, with D possibly TRBD2 on 5 matching bases. This TCR was recovered from a human donor with alopecia areata. The sample was CD4+ T cells sorted from blood. Written as DNA, the CDR3 is TGTGCCAGCAGCGCCGGGACCAAAAACATTCAGTACTTC. This codes for CASSAGTKNIQYF.